This T cell receptor beta chain was found in a study of vaccination and CD4 T cells after COVID-19. Background on the study: Cells received overlapping spike peptides from SARS-CoV-2, HCoV-NL63, HCoV-OC43 and HCoV-229E as stimulation. Study-level findings and limits: In convalescent patients, 304 of 307 vaccine-specific clones were spike mono-reactive.

Only a few counts were recorded for this clonotype. No antigen is known for it. Treatment given: approximately nine-day PBMC culture with coronavirus spike peptide pools or control peptides (ViraFEST assay). Peptide pools at 8.5 to 10 ug/ml stimulated two million PBMCs per well with about 9.5 IU/ml IL-2. Cultured CD4+ T cell DNA underwent sequencing with the Oncomine TCR Beta short-read assay. TCRdb analysed the PCR reads with MiXCR anew, one entry per CDR3 protein. The sample carries about 20,000 distinct CDR3 sequences, about 27% recorded once. CDR1 and CDR2 from the germline V gene are MNHNS and SASEGT. This CDR3 contains 14 residues. The trim removed 6 bases at V and 1 base at J, leaving 2 bases unmatched.

The receptor comes from a human donor with COVID-19. The sequencing sample was made of cultured CD4+ T cells from blood. The chain has TRBV6-1 and TRBJ2-5, with 10 nucleotides matching TRBD2. The CDR3: CASRASGGQETQYF. The DNA for the CDR3 is TGTGCCAGCAGGGCTAGCGGGGGCCAAGAGACCCAGTACTTC.